The clone carrying this T cell receptor beta chain was picked up one time. What it recognizes is unknown. V was shortened by 1 base and J by 7 bases, with 11 bases between the two germline ends. The CDR3 consists of 14 residues. CDR1 SGHVS and CDR2 FQNEAQ come from the germline V gene. TCR beta VDJ and CDR3 profiling used genomic DNA as template. TCRdb itself ran the reads through MiXCR, one entry per CDR3 protein. The table lists about 180,000 distinct CDR3 sequences, nearly 65% of them singletons. These data are taken from a study of CD8+CD57+ T cells in acquired aplastic anemia. Broader study findings: Patients shared some 29 CD8+ CDR3 sequences with controls.

Selection for sequencing was limited to patients who had shown CD8+CD57+ cell expansion by flow cytometry. The chain recombines TRBV7-8 with TRBJ1-5, with unresolved D. This clonotype was sampled from a human donor with aplastic anemia. The sequenced sample was sorted CD4+, CD8+, or CD8+CD57+ T cells (not recorded which) from PBMCs. This CDR3 reads CASSLGDVGQPQHF. The CDR3 DNA is TGTGCCAGCAGCTTAGGGGATGTCGGGCAGCCCCAGCATTTT.